This T cell receptor (beta chain) emerged from a study of memory CD4+ T cells and cytomegalovirus serostatus. The CDR3 consists of 13 residues. The ends lost 4 bases at V and 13 bases at J; junction bases unmatched: 9. Germline V lookup: CDR1 MDHEN, CDR2 SYDVKM. Sequenced by immunoSEQ multiplex PCR; TCRdb stores in-frame clones only, minus some. The sample yields 45,000 to 60,000 clones, about 86% seen once. Single viable CD3+CD4+CD8-CD45RO+ cells were sorted as the memory CD4+ T cells. This sequence joins TRBV28 and TRBJ1-2, with 10 nucleotides matching TRBD1. The sequence derives from an adult in good health and CMV-seropositive. Sequencing input: memory CD4+ T cells from blood. Here the CDR3 reads CASSSIKTGGGTF. Written as DNA, the CDR3 is TGTGCCAGCAGTTCCATTAAGACAGGGGGCGGCACCTTC.